The clone carrying this T cell receptor beta chain was seen only a few times. Antigen unknown. Treatment indicated: oral pan-JAK inhibitor, 5-10 mg twice daily. RNA, once extracted, was reverse transcribed into cDNA for use as the sequencing template. Assay used: immunoSEQ multiplex PCR; TCRdb lists only in-frame clones, some missing. Of 210,000 or so clones detected, 66% appear once; the ten largest clones hold more than 1%. This sample is part of a study of CD8+ T cells in alopecia areata. The study's findings and limits: Whether baseline CD8+ expansion is linked to response remains uncertain, given a single nonresponder.

V dropped 5 bases and J dropped 2 bases, with 16 bases sitting between them. Germline CDR1 reads MDHEN; CDR2 reads SYDVKM. There are 16 residues in the CDR3. This sequence was found in a human donor with alopecia areata. The specimen comprised CD4+ T cells sorted from blood, sampled around week 44, from a patient treated with tofacitinib. The rearrangement joins TRBV28 to TRBJ1-5; D is undetermined. The DNA for the CDR3 is TGTGCCAGCAGTCCCATAAAGAATTTCGGCAATCAGCCCCAGCATTTT. Translated, it gives CASSPIKNFGNQPQHF.